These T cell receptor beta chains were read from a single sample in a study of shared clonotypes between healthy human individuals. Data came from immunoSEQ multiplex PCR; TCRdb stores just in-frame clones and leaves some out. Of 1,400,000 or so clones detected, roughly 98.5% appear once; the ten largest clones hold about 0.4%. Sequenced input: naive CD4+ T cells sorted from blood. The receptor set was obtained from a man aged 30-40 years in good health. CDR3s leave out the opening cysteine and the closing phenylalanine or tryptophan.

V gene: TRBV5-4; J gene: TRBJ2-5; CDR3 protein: ASSQITGGEETQY
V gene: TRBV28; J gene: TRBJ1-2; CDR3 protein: ASSPGASYGYT
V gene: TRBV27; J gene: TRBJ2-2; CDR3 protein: ASSPGGYTGELF
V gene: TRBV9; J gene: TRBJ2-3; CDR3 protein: ASSVDGRVAGDESDTQY
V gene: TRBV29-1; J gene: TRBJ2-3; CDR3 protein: SVVSGRSTDTQY
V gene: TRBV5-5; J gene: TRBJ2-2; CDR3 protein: ASSLMSNTGELF
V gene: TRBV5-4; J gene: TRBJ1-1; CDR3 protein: ASSLAQVNTEAF
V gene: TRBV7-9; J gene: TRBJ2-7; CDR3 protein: ASRRGGGRDYEQY
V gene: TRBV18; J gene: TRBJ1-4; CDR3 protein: ASSPPGSTNEKLF
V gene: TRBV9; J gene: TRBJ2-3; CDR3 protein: ASSPRQPSGDTQY
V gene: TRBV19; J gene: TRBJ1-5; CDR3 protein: ASSIEVRSNQPQH
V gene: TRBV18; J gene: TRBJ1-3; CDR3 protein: ASSPVEESSGNTIY
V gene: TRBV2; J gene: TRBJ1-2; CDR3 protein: ASSPNPGAGYT